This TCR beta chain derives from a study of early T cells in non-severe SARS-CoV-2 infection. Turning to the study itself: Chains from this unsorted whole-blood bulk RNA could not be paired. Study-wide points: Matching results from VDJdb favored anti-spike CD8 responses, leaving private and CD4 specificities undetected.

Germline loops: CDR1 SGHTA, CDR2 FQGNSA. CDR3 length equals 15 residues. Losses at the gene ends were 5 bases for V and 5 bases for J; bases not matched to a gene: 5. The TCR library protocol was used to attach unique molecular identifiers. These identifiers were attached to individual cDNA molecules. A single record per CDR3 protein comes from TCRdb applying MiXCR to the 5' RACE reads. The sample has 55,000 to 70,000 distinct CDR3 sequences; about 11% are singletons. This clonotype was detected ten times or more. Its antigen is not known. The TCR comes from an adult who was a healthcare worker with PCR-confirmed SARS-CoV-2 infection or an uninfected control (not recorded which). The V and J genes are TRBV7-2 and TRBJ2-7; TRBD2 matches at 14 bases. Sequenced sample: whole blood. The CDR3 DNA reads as TGTGCCAGCAGCCCCCGACTAGCGGGAGGGCACGAGCAGTACTTC. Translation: CASSPRLAGGHEQYF.